Shown below are 17 T cell receptor beta chains from a single sample sequenced in a study of cytomegalovirus exposure and HLA in healthy donors. TCRdb's table, derived via immunoSEQ multiplex PCR, lists solely in-frame clones and lacks some. The data contain some 75,000 clones, approximately 96% of them seen just once; the ten biggest clones take up 1.3%. Sequencing input: PBMCs. The receptors here all came from a woman between 18 and 30 years old in good health and CMV-seronegative.

This clone was picked up one time. DNA for the CDR3: TGTGCCTGGTCCTCTGGACTCCACGGGGGGACCCAGTACTTC. It translates to CAWSSGLHGGTQYF. V is TRBV30 and J is TRBJ2-5; TRBD2 might be the D (6 bases). The germline V and J ends were trimmed by 5 bases and 7 bases, with 20 bases remaining between them. Germline CDR1 reads GTSNPN; CDR2 reads SVGIG (reference sequence). CDR3 size: 14 residues.

The chain employs TRBV7-8 and TRBJ2-1; 8 bases match TRBD2. The CDR3 has 18 residues. Germline V gene lookup returns CDR1 SGHVS and CDR2 FQNEAQ. The V gene end was trimmed by 1 base and the J gene end by 0 bases; junction bases not matched to a gene: 8. CDR3 region: CASSLVERESYSYNEQFF. The CDR3 DNA is TGTGCCAGCAGCTTAGTTGAGCGGGAGAGCTACTCCTACAATGAGCAGTTCTTC.

The rearrangement joins TRBV11-2 to TRBJ2-1; 9 bases align to TRBD2. CDR3 length: 15 amino acids. The junction had 6 bases not matched to a gene; V was cut back by 4 bases and J by 5 bases. Germline CDR1 SGHAT, CDR2 FQNNGV. CDR3 in amino acids: CASSSLAGFNNEQFF. The DNA for the CDR3 is TGTGCCAGCAGCTCACTAGCGGGTTTTAACAATGAGCAGTTCTTC.

This rearrangement joins TRBV28 to TRBJ1-4, with unresolved D. CDR3 length equals 14 residues. V was shortened by 4 bases and J by 5 bases, with 11 bases between the two germline ends. CDR1 and CDR2 from the germline V gene are MDHEN and SYDVKM. The CDR3 sequence is CASSSEQPNEKLFF. CDR3 nucleotide sequence: TGTGCCAGCAGTTCGGAACAGCCCAATGAAAAACTGTTTTTT.

The V call is TRBV7-2, the J call TRBJ2-7; 10 bases line up with TRBD2. With 2 bases clipped from V and 2 bases from J, the junction kept 3 bases outside the gene matches. Germline V gene sequence: CDR1 SGHTA, CDR2 FQGNSA. This CDR3 contains 15 residues. CDR3 DNA: TGTGCCAGCAGCTTATCGGGACTAGCGCCCTACGAGCAGTACTTC. It codes for CASSLSGLAPYEQYF.

The chain links TRBV5-5 to TRBJ1-1; D may be TRBD1 (6 bases). V gave up 0 bases and J gave up 3 bases, with 12 bases separating them. Germline V gene lookup returns CDR1 SGHKS and CDR2 YYEKEE (reference sequence). This CDR3 spans 15 amino acids. The CDR3 region has the DNA TGTGCCAGCAGCTTGGAACAGGGTGACGACACTGAAGCTTTCTTT. Translated: CASSLEQGDDTEAFF.

The chain has TRBV6-5 and TRBJ2-1; 11 bases are a match to TRBD2. The length of the CDR3 is 15 residues. The germline CDR1 and CDR2 sequences are MNHEY and SVGAGI. Losses at the gene ends were 2 bases for V and 5 bases for J; bases not matched to a gene: 2. The CDR3 spells CASSYLTSGNNEQFF. CDR3 coding DNA: TGTGCCAGCAGTTACCTGACTAGCGGGAACAATGAGCAGTTCTTC.

V usage is TRBV11-2 and J usage is TRBJ2-6, with unresolved D. The V end lost 5 bases, the J end lost 0 bases, and 5 bases lay between the germline ends. This CDR3 is 14 amino acids long. CDR1 is SGHAT, CDR2 FQNNGV, per germline. The CDR3 loop is CASSLPSGANVLTF. The CDR3 region has the DNA TGTGCCAGCAGCCTCCCCTCTGGGGCCAACGTCCTGACTTTC.

CDR3 loop: CASSLPLVTDTQYF. The DNA of the CDR3 is TGTGCCAGCAGCTTACCCCTCGTCACAGATACGCAGTATTTT. V is TRBV7-9 and J is TRBJ2-3, with unresolved D. Germline V gene lookup returns CDR1 SEHNR and CDR2 FQNEAQ (reference sequence). The V end lost 2 bases, the J end lost 2 bases, and 8 bases lay between the germline ends. The CDR3 is 14 residues long.

The chain combines TRBV11-2 with TRBJ2-7, with D perhaps matching TRBD1 (5 bases). The CDR3 is 13 residues long. The germline V and J ends were trimmed by 1 base and 4 bases, with 8 bases remaining between them. Germline V gives CDR1 SGHAT, CDR2 FQNNGV. As DNA, the CDR3 is TGTGCCAGCAGCTTAGGCAGGGTTTACGAGCAGTACTTC. It is translated as CASSLGRVYEQYF.

Only a few counts were recorded for this clone. This chain links TRBV6-1 with TRBJ2-1, with 7 bases lining up with TRBD2. The CDR3 has 17 residues. After removal of 4 bases from V and 9 bases from J, the junction contained 18 bases not matched to a gene. The germline CDR1 and CDR2 sequences are MNHNS and SASEGT. Here the CDR3 DNA reads TGTGCCAGCAGTGCGCCTACGACTAGCCCAGGATCCGGTGAGCAGTTCTTC. This translates into CASSAPTTSPGSGEQFF.

CDR3 loop: CASSLRQLSSYNEQFF. The CDR3 DNA sequence: TGTGCCAGCAGTCTCCGCCAACTGAGCTCCTACAATGAGCAGTTCTTC. The rearrangement uses TRBV27 and TRBJ2-1, with D uncertain. CDR3 length: 16 amino acids. Deletions cut 5 bases from V and 0 bases from J, with 14 bases between. The germline CDR1 and CDR2 sequences are MNHEY and SMNVEV (reference sequence).

This rearrangement joins TRBV7-9 to TRBJ2-2; maybe TRBD2 (6 bases). The CDR3 totals 15 residues. In germline, CDR1 is SEHNR, CDR2 FQNEAQ (reference sequence). V lost 4 bases to trimming and J lost 5 bases, with 14 bases between them. The chain's CDR3 is CASSSDREITGELFF. CDR3 nucleotides: TGTGCCAGCAGCTCAGACCGGGAGATTACCGGGGAGCTGTTTTTT.

V usage is TRBV10-3 and J usage is TRBJ1-5; 7 nucleotides line up with TRBD1. CDR1 is ENHRY, CDR2 SYGVKD, per germline. The length of the CDR3 is 15 residues. J was trimmed by 5 bases and V by 1 base; bases with no gene match: 5. CDR3 coding DNA: TGTGCCATCAGTGAGTTACAGGGGTGGGATCAGCCCCAGCATTTT. Translation: CAISELQGWDQPQHF.

CDR3 loop: CASRPTSGYNEQFF. CDR3 coding DNA: TGTGCCAGCAGACCGACTAGCGGGTACAATGAGCAGTTCTTC. The J gene is TRBJ2-1, the V gene TRBV6-4, with 10 positions matching TRBD2. There are 14 residues in the CDR3. Looked up from germline, CDR1 is MRHNA and CDR2 is SNTAGT. With V trimmed by 6 bases and J by 4 bases, 3 bases remained unmatched.

This clone was detected only once. The conserved final phenylalanine or tryptophan is absent from the CDR3, which likely points to a read error. The limits of the CDR3 on the DNA are not certain, so only TCRdb's listed CDR3 is given. The rearrangement uses TRBV30 and TRBJ1-1; the listed D gene, TRBD1, was not tested against the DNA. Germline V gene sequence: CDR1 GTSNPN, CDR2 SVGIG (reference sequence). Including both end residues, the CDR3 is 13 amino acids long. This CDR3 is CAWSVTPGRTGSV.

The chain links TRBV13 to TRBJ2-5, with D hard to call. CDR1 is PRHDT and CDR2 is FYEKMQ in the germline V gene (reference sequence). The CDR3 length is 13 residues. V gave up 0 bases and J gave up 4 bases, with 6 bases separating them. In DNA, the CDR3 is TGTGCCAGCAGCTTAGGTGGAGCAGAGACCCAGTACTTC. This translates into CASSLGGAETQYF.